These T cell receptor beta chains were read from a single sample in a study of patients and donors after allogeneic stem cell transplantation. Each CDR3 protein is one row after TCRdb ran MiXCR on the RT-PCR reads. Among 900,000 to 1,000,000 distinct CDR3 sequences listed, more than 15% were seen once. Sequencing was carried out using blood, either unsorted or a sorted T cell fraction (not recorded which). Source of these receptors: a human donor who was either an allogeneic HSCT recipient or a stem cell or donor lymphocyte infusion donor (not recorded which). It is not recorded whose cells these are; they may come from a transplant donor. CDR3s include the opening cysteine and the closing phenylalanine or tryptophan. Fields, in order: clone size, D gene, J gene, V gene, CDR3 DNA, CDR3 protein. A D gene is named only where the DNA matches it firmly. Size is omitted from some rows. Given values are once, few, many or a class for expanded clones.

clone_size: few
d_call: NA
j_call: TRBJ1-1
v_call: TRBV5-1
cdr3_nt: TGCGCCAGCAGCTTTGAAGTAAGGCAGGATAGAGTCATGAACACTGAAGCTTTCTTT
cdr3_aa: CASSFEVRQDRVMNTEAFF

clone_size: NA
d_call: TRBD2
j_call: TRBJ2-3
v_call: TRBV5-1
cdr3_nt: TGCGCCAGCAGCTCTAGCGGGATCCGCACAGATACGCAGTATTTT
cdr3_aa: CASSSSGIRTDTQYF

clone_size: few
d_call: TRBD1
j_call: TRBJ2-7
v_call: TRBV3-1
cdr3_nt: TGTGCCAGCAGCCAACTACTTTTTCAGGGACAGGGGAAGTACGAGCAGTACTTC
cdr3_aa: CASSQLLFQGQGKYEQYF

clone_size: many
d_call: NA
j_call: TRBJ2-7
v_call: TRBV3-1
cdr3_nt: TGTGCCAGCAGCGGGAGACCCTACGAGCAGTACTTC
cdr3_aa: CASSGRPYEQYF

clone_size: NA
d_call: TRBD1
j_call: TRBJ1-1
v_call: TRBV6-1
cdr3_nt: TGTGCCAGCAGTACTACCGGGACAGGGGGCGACACTGAAGCTTTCTTT
cdr3_aa: CASSTTGTGGDTEAFF

clone_size: NA
d_call: TRBD1
j_call: TRBJ2-2
v_call: TRBV9
cdr3_nt: TGTGCCAGCAGCGTAGTAACAGGGGGTCTCGCCGGGGAGCTGTTTTTT
cdr3_aa: CASSVVTGGLAGELFF

clone_size: NA
d_call: TRBD1
j_call: TRBJ2-1
v_call: TRBV20-1
cdr3_nt: TGCAGTGCTGGGATCTTGGGGACAGGTACTTCCTACAATGAGCAGTTCTTC
cdr3_aa: CSAGILGTGTSYNEQFF

clone_size: NA
d_call: TRBD2
j_call: TRBJ2-5
v_call: TRBV5-1
cdr3_nt: TGCGCCAGCAGCTTGCTAGCGGGGGAACAAGAGACCCAGTACTTC
cdr3_aa: CASSLLAGEQETQYF

clone_size: NA
d_call: NA
j_call: TRBJ2-6
v_call: TRBV7-6
cdr3_nt: TGTGCCAGCAGCTCGAAGGACGGGTCCAAACCTGGGGCCAACGTCCTGACTTTC
cdr3_aa: CASSSKDGSKPGANVLTF

clone_size: many
d_call: TRBD1
j_call: TRBJ2-7
v_call: TRBV5-1
cdr3_nt: TGCGCCAGCAGCGCCGGACAGGCCTCCTACGAGCAGTACTTC
cdr3_aa: CASSAGQASYEQYF

clone_size: NA
d_call: NA
j_call: TRBJ2-3
v_call: TRBV7-8
cdr3_nt: TGTGCCAGCAGCTTAGCGGTCGCACAGAAGACGCAGTATTTT
cdr3_aa: CASSLAVAQKTQYF

clone_size: NA
d_call: NA
j_call: TRBJ1-1
v_call: TRBV5-5
cdr3_nt: TGTGCCACCAGCGGGTCGTCGGGGAACACTGAAGCTTTCTTT
cdr3_aa: CATSGSSGNTEAFF

clone_size: few
d_call: TRBD2
j_call: TRBJ2-7
v_call: TRBV9
cdr3_nt: TGTGCCAGCAGCCCACCCGGGACTAGAGGATCCGAGCAGTACTTC
cdr3_aa: CASSPPGTRGSEQYF

clone_size: few
d_call: NA
j_call: TRBJ2-7
v_call: TRBV13
cdr3_nt: TGTGCCAGCAGCTTAATGTCCGGCTCCTACGAGCAGTACTTC
cdr3_aa: CASSLMSGSYEQYF

clone_size: few
d_call: NA
j_call: TRBJ2-1
v_call: TRBV3-1
cdr3_nt: TGTGCCAGCAGCCAAGGAGCGGCGGAGAAGTTCTTC
cdr3_aa: CASSQGAAEKFF

clone_size: NA
d_call: TRBD1
j_call: TRBJ2-3
v_call: TRBV12-3/TRBV12-4
cdr3_nt: TGTGCCAGCACCCCAGGCCCCGGGACAGGGACCACAGATACGCAGTATTTT
cdr3_aa: CASTPGPGTGTTDTQYF

clone_size: NA
d_call: TRBD2
j_call: TRBJ2-7
v_call: TRBV19
cdr3_nt: TGTGCCAGTAGTATGGCTAGCGGGGGCGAGCAGTACTTC
cdr3_aa: CASSMASGGEQYF

clone_size: few
d_call: NA
j_call: TRBJ1-1
v_call: TRBV12-3/TRBV12-4
cdr3_nt: TGTGCCGGGGGGGCGGGGATCACTGAAGCTTTCTTT
cdr3_aa: CAGGAGITEAFF

clone_size: few
d_call: NA
j_call: TRBJ1-2
v_call: TRBV5-1
cdr3_nt: TGCGCCAGCAGCTTGGACACCGAGGTATATGGCTACACCTTC
cdr3_aa: CASSLDTEVYGYTF

clone_size: few
d_call: TRBD1
j_call: TRBJ2-2
v_call: TRBV12-3/TRBV12-4
cdr3_nt: TGTGCCAGCGGGACAGGGGACGTCGTGGCGAACACCGGGGAGCTGTTTTTT
cdr3_aa: CASGTGDVVANTGELFF

clone_size: few
d_call: NA
j_call: TRBJ2-1
v_call: TRBV6-1
cdr3_nt: TGTGCCAGCAGGGTCCCGAGACGTGAGCAGTTCTTC
cdr3_aa: CASRVPRREQFF

clone_size: NA
d_call: NA
j_call: TRBJ2-3
v_call: TRBV20-1
cdr3_nt: TGCAGTGCTAGCCTCGGGAGTTCAGATACGCAGTATTTT
cdr3_aa: CSASLGSSDTQYF

clone_size: NA
d_call: TRBD2
j_call: TRBJ2-7
v_call: TRBV5-5
cdr3_nt: TGTGCCAGCAGCTTGGCTCTAGCGGGGCATATTGGGCAGTACTTC
cdr3_aa: CASSLALAGHIGQYF

clone_size: NA
d_call: TRBD1
j_call: TRBJ2-5
v_call: TRBV27
cdr3_nt: TGTGCCAGCAGTCCGAAAACAGGGGTATTGGAGACCCAGTACTTC
cdr3_aa: CASSPKTGVLETQYF

clone_size: NA
d_call: NA
j_call: TRBJ1-4
v_call: TRBV11-2
cdr3_nt: TGTGCCAGCAGCTTACTAGGGGCGTATGAAAAACTGTTTTTT
cdr3_aa: CASSLLGAYEKLFF

clone_size: few
d_call: NA
j_call: TRBJ2-7
v_call: TRBV5-8
cdr3_nt: TGTGCCAGCAGCTTTGTGACGGAGTCCTACGAGCAGTACTTC
cdr3_aa: CASSFVTESYEQYF

clone_size: NA
d_call: TRBD1
j_call: TRBJ2-2
v_call: TRBV9
cdr3_nt: TGTGCCAGCAGCGCTGGGGACAGGGTCCTCACCGGGGAGCTGTTTTTT
cdr3_aa: CASSAGDRVLTGELFF

clone_size: NA
d_call: NA
j_call: TRBJ2-5
v_call: TRBV12-3/TRBV12-4
cdr3_nt: TGTGCCAGCGTATCCCTTTGGGGGGAGACCCAGTACTTC
cdr3_aa: CASVSLWGETQYF

clone_size: NA
d_call: NA
j_call: TRBJ1-2
v_call: TRBV6-1
cdr3_nt: TGTGCCAGCAGACCTACAAGCCTACAGTATGGCTATGGCTACACCTTC
cdr3_aa: CASRPTSLQYGYGYTF

clone_size: NA
d_call: NA
j_call: TRBJ2-4
v_call: TRBV20-1
cdr3_nt: TGCAGTGCTAGCAGACTAGCCAAAAACATTCAGTACTTC
cdr3_aa: CSASRLAKNIQYF

clone_size: NA
d_call: NA
j_call: TRBJ1-2
v_call: TRBV10-3
cdr3_nt: TGTGCCATCAGTGAGTCGGTGGGGCCTAACTATGGCTACACCTTC
cdr3_aa: CAISESVGPNYGYTF

clone_size: NA
d_call: NA
j_call: TRBJ2-7
v_call: TRBV10-3
cdr3_nt: TGTGCCATCAGCGTTCAGGGGCGCGAGCAGTACTTC
cdr3_aa: CAISVQGREQYF

clone_size: few
d_call: NA
j_call: TRBJ2-3
v_call: TRBV4-2
cdr3_nt: TGTGCCAGCAGCCAAGCGGAAACAGATACGCAGTATTTT
cdr3_aa: CASSQAETDTQYF

clone_size: NA
d_call: TRBD1
j_call: TRBJ2-5
v_call: TRBV20-1
cdr3_nt: TGCAGTGCTCCGGGACAGGGGGCGGAGACCCAGTACTTC
cdr3_aa: CSAPGQGAETQYF

clone_size: NA
d_call: TRBD1
j_call: TRBJ2-2
v_call: TRBV6-4
cdr3_nt: TGTGCCAGCAGCAATGCCGGGACAGGGACCGGGGAGCTGTTTTTT
cdr3_aa: CASSNAGTGTGELFF

clone_size: few
d_call: NA
j_call: TRBJ2-4
v_call: TRBV5-6
cdr3_nt: TGTGCCAGCAGCTTGGAACAGGAATGGAACATTCAGTACTTC
cdr3_aa: CASSLEQEWNIQYF

clone_size: many
d_call: NA
j_call: TRBJ2-5
v_call: TRBV27
cdr3_nt: TGTGCCAGCACCAGCGACTGGAGGTACCAAGAGACCCAGTACTTC
cdr3_aa: CASTSDWRYQETQYF

clone_size: few
d_call: NA
j_call: TRBJ2-5
v_call: TRBV15
cdr3_nt: TGTGCCACCAGCAGATCACGGGGAGAAGAGACCCAGTACTTC
cdr3_aa: CATSRSRGEETQYF

clone_size: NA
d_call: NA
j_call: TRBJ2-7
v_call: TRBV20-1
cdr3_nt: TGCAGTGCTAGAGGTTTCGGGAGTTCCTACGAGCAGTACTTC
cdr3_aa: CSARGFGSSYEQYF

clone_size: NA
d_call: NA
j_call: TRBJ1-2
v_call: TRBV5-6
cdr3_nt: TGTGCCAGCAGCTTCTGGGGTGGCTACACCTTC
cdr3_aa: CASSFWGGYTF

clone_size: NA
d_call: TRBD2
j_call: TRBJ2-3
v_call: TRBV24-1
cdr3_nt: TGTGCCACCAGTGATACTAGCGGTCTCACAGATACGCAGTATTTT
cdr3_aa: CATSDTSGLTDTQYF